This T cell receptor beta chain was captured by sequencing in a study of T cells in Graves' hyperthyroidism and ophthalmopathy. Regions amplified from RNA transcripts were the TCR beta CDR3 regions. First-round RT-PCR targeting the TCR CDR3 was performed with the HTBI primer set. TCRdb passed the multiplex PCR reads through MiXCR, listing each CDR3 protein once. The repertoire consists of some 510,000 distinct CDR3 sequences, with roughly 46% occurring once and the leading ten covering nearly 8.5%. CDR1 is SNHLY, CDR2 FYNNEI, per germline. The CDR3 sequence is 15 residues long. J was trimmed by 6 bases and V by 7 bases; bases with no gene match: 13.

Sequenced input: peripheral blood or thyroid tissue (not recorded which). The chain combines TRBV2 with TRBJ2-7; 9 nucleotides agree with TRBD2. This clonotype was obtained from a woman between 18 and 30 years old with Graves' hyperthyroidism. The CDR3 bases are TGTGCCAGCACCCTACGGGCTAGCGGGATTTCCGAGCAGTACTTC. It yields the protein CASTLRASGISEQYF.